Listed here is a single T cell receptor beta chain. What it binds is not known. The CDR3 is made up of 13 amino acids. The germline V gene has CDR1 GTSNPN and CDR2 SVGIG (reference sequence). Deletions cut 2 bases from V and 2 bases from J, with 9 bases between. Clones were sequenced by immunoSEQ multiplex PCR, and TCRdb holds only the in-frame ones, with some missing. Of over 45,000 clones listed, around 90% are singletons. These data originate in a study of OX40 agonist ivuxolimab in advanced cancers. The overall study: The group had a mean age of about 60 years, ranged from about 20 to 79, and was 75% to 85% male. Overall study results and limits: Those patients achieving a partial response at 0.1-3.0 mg/kg showed among the lowest clonal expansion.

Blood was sampled at baseline, cycle 4 day 1, and cycle 7 day 1. The gene calls are TRBV30 and TRBJ2-5; TRBD2 might be the D (5 bases). The material was CD4+ or CD8+ T cells sorted from blood, obtained in a trial of the OX40 agonist ivuxolimab. The clonotype comes from an adult with an advanced solid tumor such as melanoma, head and neck, liver or kidney cancer. Here the CDR3 reads CAWSTGIQETQYF. The CDR3 nucleotides read TGTGCCTGGAGTACCGGGATACAAGAGACCCAGTACTTC.